This TCR beta chain was identified in a study of T cell responses to AZD1222 COVID-19 vaccine. Germline V CDR1 and CDR2: KGHSH, LQKENI. The junction had 2 bases not matched to a gene; V was cut back by 3 bases and J by 3 bases. CDR3 size: 14 residues. Libraries were prepared by immunoSEQ multiplex PCR; TCRdb keeps only in-frame clonotypes and omits some of them. The sample lists around 150,000 clones; over 90% were seen once. This clone has a single count. The TCR sequence derives from an adult in good health. The rearrangement joins TRBV18 to TRBJ2-7; 10 bases map to TRBD1. The sample in question was peripheral blood, obtained on day 0 of AZD1222 vaccination. CDR3 coding DNA: TGTGCCAGCTCACCTGGGACAGGGGACTACGAGCAGTACTTC. Translation gives CASSPGTGDYEQYF.